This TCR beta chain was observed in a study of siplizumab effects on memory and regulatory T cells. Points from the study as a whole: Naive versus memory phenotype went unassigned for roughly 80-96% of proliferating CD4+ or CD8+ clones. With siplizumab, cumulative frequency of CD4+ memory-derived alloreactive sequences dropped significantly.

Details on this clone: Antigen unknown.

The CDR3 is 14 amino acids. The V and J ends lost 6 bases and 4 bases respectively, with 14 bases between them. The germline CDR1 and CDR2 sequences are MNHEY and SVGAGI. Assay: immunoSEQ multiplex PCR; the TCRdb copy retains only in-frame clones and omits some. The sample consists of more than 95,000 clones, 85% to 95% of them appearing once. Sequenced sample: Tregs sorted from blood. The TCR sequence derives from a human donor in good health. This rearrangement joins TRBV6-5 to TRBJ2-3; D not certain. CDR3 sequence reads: CASSRSRSADTQYF. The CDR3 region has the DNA TGTGCCAGCAGCCGCTCCAGGTCCGCAGATACGCAGTATTTT.